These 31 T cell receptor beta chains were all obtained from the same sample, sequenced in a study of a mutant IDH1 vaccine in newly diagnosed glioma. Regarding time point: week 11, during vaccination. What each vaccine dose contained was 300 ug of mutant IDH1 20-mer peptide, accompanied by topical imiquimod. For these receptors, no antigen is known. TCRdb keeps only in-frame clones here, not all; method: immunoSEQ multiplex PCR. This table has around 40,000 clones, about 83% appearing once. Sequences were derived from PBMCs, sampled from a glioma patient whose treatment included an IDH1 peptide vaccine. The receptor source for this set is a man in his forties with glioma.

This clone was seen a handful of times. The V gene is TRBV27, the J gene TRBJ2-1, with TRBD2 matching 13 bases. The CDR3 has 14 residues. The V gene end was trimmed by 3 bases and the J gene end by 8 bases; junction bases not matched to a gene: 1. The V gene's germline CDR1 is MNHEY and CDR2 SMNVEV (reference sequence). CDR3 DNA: TGTGCCAGCAGTTTCGGACTAGCGGGAGATGAGCAGTTCTTC. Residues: CASSFGLAGDEQFF.

CDR3 in amino acids: CASSPARAGELFF. The CDR3 DNA reads as TGTGCCAGCAGCCCGGCGAGGGCCGGGGAGCTGTTTTTT. The chain couples TRBV27 to TRBJ2-2; a possible D gene is TRBD2 (5 bases). The CDR3 is made up of 13 amino acids. CDR1 MNHEY and CDR2 SMNVEV come from the germline V gene (reference sequence). V was pared by 6 bases and J by 6 bases, with 11 bases between.

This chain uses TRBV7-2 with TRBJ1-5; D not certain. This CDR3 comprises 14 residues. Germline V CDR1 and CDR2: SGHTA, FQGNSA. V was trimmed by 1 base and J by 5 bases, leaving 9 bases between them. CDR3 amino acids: CASSLGVADQPQHF. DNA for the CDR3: TGTGCCAGCAGCTTAGGAGTGGCCGATCAGCCCCAGCATTTT.

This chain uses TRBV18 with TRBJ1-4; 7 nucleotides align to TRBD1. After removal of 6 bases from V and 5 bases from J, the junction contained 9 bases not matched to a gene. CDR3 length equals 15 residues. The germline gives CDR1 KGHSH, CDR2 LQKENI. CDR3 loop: CASSQGTVQNEKLFF. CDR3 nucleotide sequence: TGTGCCAGCTCGCAAGGGACAGTACAGAATGAAAAACTGTTTTTT.

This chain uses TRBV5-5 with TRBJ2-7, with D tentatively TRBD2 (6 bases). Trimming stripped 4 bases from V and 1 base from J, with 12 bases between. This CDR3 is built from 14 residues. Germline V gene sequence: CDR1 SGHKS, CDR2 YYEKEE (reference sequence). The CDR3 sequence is CASSGGLVSYEQYF. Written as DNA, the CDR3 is TGTGCCAGCAGCGGGGGACTTGTATCCTACGAGCAGTACTTC.

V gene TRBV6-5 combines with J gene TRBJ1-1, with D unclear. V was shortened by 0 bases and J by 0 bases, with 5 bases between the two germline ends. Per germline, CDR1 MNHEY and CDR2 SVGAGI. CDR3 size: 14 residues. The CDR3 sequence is CASSYSTVNTEAFF. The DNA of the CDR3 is TGTGCCAGCAGTTACTCGACCGTGAACACTGAAGCTTTCTTT.

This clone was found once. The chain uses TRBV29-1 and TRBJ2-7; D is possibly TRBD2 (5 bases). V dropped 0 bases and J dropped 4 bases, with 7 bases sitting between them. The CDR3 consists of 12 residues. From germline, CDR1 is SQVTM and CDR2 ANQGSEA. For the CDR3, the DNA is TGCAGCGTTGAAGAGTCGGGGTACGAGCAGTACTTC. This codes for CSVEESGYEQYF.

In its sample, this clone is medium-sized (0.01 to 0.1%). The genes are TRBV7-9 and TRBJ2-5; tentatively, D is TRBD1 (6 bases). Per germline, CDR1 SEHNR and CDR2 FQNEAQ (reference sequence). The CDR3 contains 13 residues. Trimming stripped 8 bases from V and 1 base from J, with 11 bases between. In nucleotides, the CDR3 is TGTGCCAGCTCGGTACAGGGCCAAGAGACCCAGTACTTC. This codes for CASSVQGQETQYF.

CDR3 DNA: TGTGCCAGCAGCCCCAACTCGGGGCGAGAGACCCAGTACTTC. The encoded protein is CASSPNSGRETQYF. This chain links TRBV7-3 with TRBJ2-5; D might be TRBD1 or TRBD2, each matching 5 bases. CDR1 is SGHTA and CDR2 is FQGTGA in the germline V gene. Trimming cost V 5 bases and J 4 bases, with 14 bases left between them. The CDR3 spans 14 residues.

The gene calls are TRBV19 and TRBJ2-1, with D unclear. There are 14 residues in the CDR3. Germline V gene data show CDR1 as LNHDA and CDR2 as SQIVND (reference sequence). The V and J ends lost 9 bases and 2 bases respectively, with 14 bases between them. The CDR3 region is CASGSKGAYNEQFF. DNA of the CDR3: TGTGCCAGCGGGTCTAAAGGAGCCTACAATGAGCAGTTCTTC. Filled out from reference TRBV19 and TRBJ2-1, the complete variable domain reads DGGITQSPKYLFRKEGQNVTLSCEQNLNHDAMYWYRQDPGQGLRLIYYSQIVNDFQKGDIAEGYSVSREKKESFPLTVTSAQKNPTAFYLCASGSKGAYNEQFFGPGTRLTVL.

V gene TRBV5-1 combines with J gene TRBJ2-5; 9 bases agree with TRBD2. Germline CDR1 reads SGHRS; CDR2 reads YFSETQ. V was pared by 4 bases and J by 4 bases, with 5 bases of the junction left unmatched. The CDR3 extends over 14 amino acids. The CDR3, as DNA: TGCGCCAGCAGCGGGACACTAGCGGGAGAGACCCAGTACTTC. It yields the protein CASSGTLAGETQYF.

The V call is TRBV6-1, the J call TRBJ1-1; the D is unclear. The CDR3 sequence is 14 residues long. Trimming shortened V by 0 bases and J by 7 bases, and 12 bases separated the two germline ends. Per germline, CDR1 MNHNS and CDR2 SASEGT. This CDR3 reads CASSEARTSLEAFF. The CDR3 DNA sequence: TGTGCCAGCAGTGAAGCCAGGACCAGCCTTGAAGCTTTCTTT.

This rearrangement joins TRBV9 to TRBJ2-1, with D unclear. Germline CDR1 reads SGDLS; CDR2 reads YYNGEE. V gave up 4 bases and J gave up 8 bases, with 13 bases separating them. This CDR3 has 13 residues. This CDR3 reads CASSPQERDEQFF. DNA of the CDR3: TGTGCCAGCAGCCCCCAGGAAAGGGATGAGCAGTTCTTC.

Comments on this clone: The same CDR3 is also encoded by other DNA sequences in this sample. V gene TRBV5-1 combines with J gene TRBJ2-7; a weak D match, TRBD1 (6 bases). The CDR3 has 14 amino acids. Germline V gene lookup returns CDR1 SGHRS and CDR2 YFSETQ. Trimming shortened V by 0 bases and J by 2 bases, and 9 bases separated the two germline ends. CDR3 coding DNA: TGCGCCAGCAGCTTGGGGCCAGGGGCCTACGAGCAGTACTTC. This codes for CASSLGPGAYEQYF.

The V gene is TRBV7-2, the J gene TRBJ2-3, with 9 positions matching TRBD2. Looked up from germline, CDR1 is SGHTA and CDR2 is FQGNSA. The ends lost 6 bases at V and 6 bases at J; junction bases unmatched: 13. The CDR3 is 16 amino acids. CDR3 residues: CASSQPGLATSDTQYF. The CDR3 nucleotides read TGTGCCAGCAGTCAACCCGGACTAGCGACGTCCGATACGCAGTATTTT.

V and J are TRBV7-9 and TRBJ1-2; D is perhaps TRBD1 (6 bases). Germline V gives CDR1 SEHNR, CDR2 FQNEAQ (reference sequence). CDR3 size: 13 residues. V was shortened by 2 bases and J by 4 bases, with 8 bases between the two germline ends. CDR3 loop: CASSLRQAYGYTF. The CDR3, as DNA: TGTGCCAGCAGCTTACGACAGGCCTATGGCTACACCTTC.

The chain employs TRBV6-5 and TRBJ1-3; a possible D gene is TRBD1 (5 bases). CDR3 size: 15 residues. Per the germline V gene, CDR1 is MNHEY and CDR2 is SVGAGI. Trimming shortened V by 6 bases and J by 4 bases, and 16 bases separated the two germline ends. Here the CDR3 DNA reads TGTGCCAGCAGGAGGGACGCAGGATCGGGAAACACCATATATTTT. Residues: CASRRDAGSGNTIYF.

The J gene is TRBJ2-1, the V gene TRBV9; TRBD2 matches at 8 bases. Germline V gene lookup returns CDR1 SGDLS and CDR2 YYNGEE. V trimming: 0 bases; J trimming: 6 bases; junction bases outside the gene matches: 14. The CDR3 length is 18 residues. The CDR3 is CASSVGWGTSGPLNEQFF. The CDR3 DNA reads TGTGCCAGCAGCGTAGGCTGGGGAACTAGCGGTCCCCTCAATGAGCAGTTCTTC.

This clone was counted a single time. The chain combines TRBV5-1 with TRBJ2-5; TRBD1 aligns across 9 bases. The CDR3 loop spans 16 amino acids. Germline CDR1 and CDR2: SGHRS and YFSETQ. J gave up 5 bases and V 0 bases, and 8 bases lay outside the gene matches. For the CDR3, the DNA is TGCGCCAGCAGCTTGGGGATTTCGGGACAGGGTGAGACCCAGTACTTC. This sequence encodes CASSLGISGQGETQYF.

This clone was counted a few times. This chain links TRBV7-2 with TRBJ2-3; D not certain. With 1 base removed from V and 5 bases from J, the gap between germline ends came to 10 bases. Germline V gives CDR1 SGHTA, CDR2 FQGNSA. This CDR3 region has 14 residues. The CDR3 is CASSLVRWEDTQYF. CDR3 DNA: TGTGCCAGCAGCTTAGTGAGGTGGGAAGATACGCAGTATTTT. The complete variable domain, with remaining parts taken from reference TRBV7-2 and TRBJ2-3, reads GAGVSQSPSNKVTEKGKDVELRCDPISGHTALYWYRQSLGQGLEFLIYFQGNSAPDKSGLPSDRFSAERTGGSVSTLTIQRTQQEDSAVYLCASSLVRWEDTQYFGPGTRLTVL.

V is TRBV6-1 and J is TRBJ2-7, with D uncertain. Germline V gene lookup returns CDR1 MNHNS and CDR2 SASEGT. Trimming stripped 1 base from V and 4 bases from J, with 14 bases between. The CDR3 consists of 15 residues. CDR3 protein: CASSEVSYPIYEQYF. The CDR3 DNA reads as TGTGCCAGCAGTGAAGTAAGCTACCCGATATACGAGCAGTACTTC.

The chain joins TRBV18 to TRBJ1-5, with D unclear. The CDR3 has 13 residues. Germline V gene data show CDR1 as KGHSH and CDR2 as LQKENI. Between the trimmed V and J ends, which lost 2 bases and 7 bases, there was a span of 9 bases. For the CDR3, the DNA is TGTGCCAGCTCACCATCCAGTGGGCAGCCCCAGCATTTT. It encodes CASSPSSGQPQHF. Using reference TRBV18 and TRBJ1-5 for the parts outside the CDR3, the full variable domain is NAGVMQNPRHLVRRRGQEARLRCSPMKGHSHVYWYRQLPEEGLKFMVYLQKENIIDESGMPKERFSAEFPKEGPSILRIQQVVRGDSAAYFCASSPSSGQPQHFGDGTRLSIL.

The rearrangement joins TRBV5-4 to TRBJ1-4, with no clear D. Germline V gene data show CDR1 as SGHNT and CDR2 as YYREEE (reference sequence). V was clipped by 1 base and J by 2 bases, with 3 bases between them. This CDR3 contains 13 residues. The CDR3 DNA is TGTGCCAGCAGCTTGACTACTAATGAAAAACTGTTTTTT. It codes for CASSLTTNEKLFF.

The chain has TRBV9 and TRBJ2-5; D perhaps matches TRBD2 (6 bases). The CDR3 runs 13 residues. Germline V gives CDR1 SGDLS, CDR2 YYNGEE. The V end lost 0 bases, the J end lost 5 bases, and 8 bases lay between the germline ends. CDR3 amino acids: CASSVAGGETQYF. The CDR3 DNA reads TGTGCCAGCAGCGTAGCTGGGGGGGAGACCCAGTACTTC.

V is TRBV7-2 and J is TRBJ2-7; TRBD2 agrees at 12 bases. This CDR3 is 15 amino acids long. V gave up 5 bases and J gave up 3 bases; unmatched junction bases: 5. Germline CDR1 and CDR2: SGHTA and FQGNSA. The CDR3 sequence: CASSTSGRTGYEQYF. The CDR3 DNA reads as TGTGCCAGCAGCACTAGCGGGAGGACGGGCTACGAGCAGTACTTC.

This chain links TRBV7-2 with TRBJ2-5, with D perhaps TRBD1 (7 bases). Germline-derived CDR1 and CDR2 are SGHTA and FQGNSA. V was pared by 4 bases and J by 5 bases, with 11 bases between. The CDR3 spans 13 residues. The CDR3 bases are TGTGCCAGCAGCTCAGGGGGGCCGGAGACCCAGTACTTC. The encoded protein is CASSSGGPETQYF.

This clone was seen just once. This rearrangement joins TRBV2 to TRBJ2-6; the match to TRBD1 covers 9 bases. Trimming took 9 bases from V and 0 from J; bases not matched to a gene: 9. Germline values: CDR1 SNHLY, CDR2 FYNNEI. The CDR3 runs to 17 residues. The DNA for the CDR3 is TGTGCCAGTTGGACCGGGACAGGGAGCTCTGGGGCCAACGTCCTGACTTTC. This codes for CASWTGTGSSGANVLTF.

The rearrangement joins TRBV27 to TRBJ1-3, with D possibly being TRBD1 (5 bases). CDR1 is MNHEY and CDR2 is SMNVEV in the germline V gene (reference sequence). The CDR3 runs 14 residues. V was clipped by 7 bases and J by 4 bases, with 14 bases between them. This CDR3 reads CASTSLRAGNTIYF. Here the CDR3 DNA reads TGTGCCAGCACATCGCTCAGGGCAGGAAACACCATATATTTT.

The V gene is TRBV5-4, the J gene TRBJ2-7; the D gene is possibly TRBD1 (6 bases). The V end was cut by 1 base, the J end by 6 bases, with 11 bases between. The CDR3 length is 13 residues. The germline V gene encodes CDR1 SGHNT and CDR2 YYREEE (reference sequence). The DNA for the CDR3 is TGTGCCAGCAGCTTGTGGTTAGGGGGCGAGCAGTACTTC. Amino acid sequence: CASSLWLGGEQYF.

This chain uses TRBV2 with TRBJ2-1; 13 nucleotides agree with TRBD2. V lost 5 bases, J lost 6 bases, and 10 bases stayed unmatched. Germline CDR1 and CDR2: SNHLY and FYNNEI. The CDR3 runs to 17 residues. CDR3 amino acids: CASSMMGLAGKANEQFF. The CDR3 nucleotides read TGTGCCAGCAGTATGATGGGACTAGCGGGAAAGGCCAATGAGCAGTTCTTC.

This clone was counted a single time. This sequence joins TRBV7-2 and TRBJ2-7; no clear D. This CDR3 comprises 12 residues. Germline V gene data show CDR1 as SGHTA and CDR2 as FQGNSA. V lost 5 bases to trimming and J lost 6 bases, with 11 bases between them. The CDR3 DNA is TGTGCCAGCAGCCTAGGCCCAGGCGAGCAGTACTTC. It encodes CASSLGPGEQYF.